Below are 23 T cell receptor beta chains sequenced from a single sample in a study of blood T cells in healthy people across ages. PCR was performed a second time for roughly 7 to 12 cycles using a sample-barcoded 5' primer and a J-beta primer mix. MiXCR, run by TCRdb on the 5' RACE reads, gives a single entry per CDR3 protein. The data show some 1.5 million distinct CDR3 sequences, 35% to 45% seen once. Sample: blood. The receptors were gathered from a woman aged 18-29 years in good health.

The chain recombines TRBV29-1 with TRBJ2-1; 8 bases align to TRBD2. The V and J ends lost 3 bases and 3 bases, in that order; junction bases with no gene match: 7. CDR1 and CDR2 from the germline V gene are SQVTM and ANQGSEA. The CDR3 spans 15 residues. The CDR3 nucleotides read TGCAGCGTTGACCGGACTAGCTTCCTCTACAATGAGCAGTTCTTC. This sequence encodes CSVDRTSFLYNEQFF.

The gene calls are TRBV24-1 and TRBJ2-3; D call uncertain. CDR1 KGHDR and CDR2 SFDVKD come from the germline V gene. The CDR3 length is 13 residues. V lost 0 bases to trimming and J lost 9 bases, with 9 bases between them. The CDR3 loop reads CATSDLQRETQYF. The CDR3 bases are TGTGCCACCAGTGATTTGCAAAGGGAAACGCAGTATTTT.

The J gene is TRBJ2-2, the V gene TRBV4-1, with 14 bases aligning to TRBD2. Germline-derived CDR1 and CDR2 are MGHRA and YSYEKL. The CDR3 length is 18 residues. The V segment lost 1 base and the J segment 5 bases; nucleotides outside the gene matches: 6. In nucleotides, the CDR3 is TGCGCCAGCAGCCAAGGACTAGCGGGAGGGCCGTATACCGGGGAGCTGTTTTTT. The encoded protein is CASSQGLAGGPYTGELFF.

This clonotype appeared a few times. This sequence may be a read error, since a much larger clone differs from it by one base. The chain joins TRBV12-3 or TRBV12-4 to TRBJ2-3, with 9 bases lining up with TRBD2. V lost 0 bases to trimming and J lost 4 bases; unmatched junction nucleotides: 2. The CDR3 loop spans 15 amino acids. Here the CDR3 DNA reads TGTGCCAGCAGTTTAGCGGGGACTAGCCCAGATACGCAGTATTTT. This translates into CASSLAGTSPDTQYF.

A remark on this clonotype: The CDR3 end shows no conserved phenylalanine or tryptophan, and so a read error is likely. The genes are TRBV5-1 and TRBJ1-1; 8 positions match TRBD1. J lost 6 bases, V lost 4 bases, and 8 bases had no gene match. The germline gives CDR1 SGHRS, CDR2 YFSETQ. This CDR3 is built from 14 residues. This CDR3 reads CASSEIQGEAEAFL. The CDR3, as DNA: TGCGCCAGCAGCGAAATACAGGGGGAGGCTGAAGCTTTCTTA.

On this clonotype itself: At one end the junction does not follow the germline gene, possibly because of a read error. J is TRBJ1-4 and V is TRBV7-6; possible D gene TRBD1, 6 bases. This CDR3 region has 15 residues. Germline loops: CDR1 SGHVS, CDR2 FNYEAQ. The CDR3 DNA follows: TGTGCCAGCAGCTTAGTAGTAAACAGGGATGAAAAACCGTTTTTT. Translation: CASSLVVNRDEKPFF.

The table lists this clonotype with many counts. The chain couples TRBV13 to TRBJ1-5, with TRBD1 as a possible D gene (6 bases). The CDR3 sequence is 15 residues long. Germline loops: CDR1 PRHDT, CDR2 FYEKMQ (reference sequence). Trimming removed 4 bases from V and 3 bases from J, with 13 bases in between. CDR3 bases: TGTGCCAGCAGCTCGGGACACCCTTACAATCAGCCCCAGCATTTT. It is translated as CASSSGHPYNQPQHF.

In its sample, this clonotype was seen a few times. The chain employs TRBV20-1 and TRBJ1-2; a possible D gene is TRBD1 (5 bases). Trimming left V 0 bases short and J 0 bases short, with 11 bases between. Germline CDR1 and CDR2: DFQATT and SNEGSKA (reference sequence). The CDR3 totals 15 residues. Here the CDR3 reads CSARDYGHPNYGYTF. CDR3 sequence (DNA): TGCAGTGCTAGAGATTACGGACACCCTAACTATGGCTACACCTTC.

The chain couples TRBV28 to TRBJ1-2; no clear D gene. This CDR3 has 12 amino acids. From germline, CDR1 is MDHEN and CDR2 SYDVKM. Trimming pared 8 bases from V and 7 bases from J, leaving 14 bases between. CDR3 residues: CASSSQPGGYTF. CDR3 in DNA: TGTGCCAGCTCTTCCCAACCCGGTGGCTACACCTTC.

The V call is TRBV20-1, the J call TRBJ2-7; 9 bases agree with TRBD2. Germline V gene sequence: CDR1 DFQATT, CDR2 SNEGSKA (reference sequence). There are 17 residues in the CDR3. The V segment lost 0 bases and the J segment 7 bases; nucleotides outside the gene matches: 16. The CDR3 spells CSARDFQRGVSYNEQYF. The DNA of the CDR3 is TGCAGTGCTAGAGATTTCCAGCGGGGGGTCTCCTACAATGAGCAGTACTTC.

This clonotype was detected many times. J is TRBJ1-1 and V is TRBV4-1, with a tentative D call TRBD1 (5 bases). The V gene lost 3 bases and the J gene lost 0 bases, with 17 bases spanning the gap. The CDR3 covers 17 residues. The V gene's germline CDR1 is MGHRA and CDR2 YSYEKL. The CDR3 nucleotides are TGCGCCAGCAGCCAGACAAGGGGATGGGGGATGAACACTGAAGCTTTCTTT. This codes for CASSQTRGWGMNTEAFF.

A note on this clonotype: Just one base apart from a much larger clone, this may be a read error. V gene TRBV5-5 combines with J gene TRBJ2-1, with 8 bases lining up with TRBD1. CDR1 SGHKS and CDR2 YYEKEE come from the germline V gene (reference sequence). The CDR3 spans 14 residues. CDR3 DNA sequence: TGTGCCAGCAGCTTCAGGGGGCAAGACAATGAGCGGTTCTTC. Residues: CASSFRGQDNERFF.

This clonotype appeared a single time. The J gene is TRBJ1-2, the V gene TRBV5-5, with D perhaps matching TRBD1 (5 bases). The CDR3 is made up of 12 amino acids. Trimming took 3 bases from V and 10 from J, leaving 13 bases between them. Looked up from germline, CDR1 is SGHKS and CDR2 is YYEKEE (reference sequence). CDR3 DNA sequence: TGTGCCAGCAGCTCGGGGGTGGGGTCCTACACCTTC. This codes for CASSSGVGSYTF.

Details on this clonotype: The junction differs from germline at one of its ends, possibly a read error. The chain has TRBV27 and TRBJ2-1, with TRBD2 matching over 12 bases. The CDR3 length is 15 residues. CDR1 MNHEY and CDR2 SMNVEV come from the germline V gene (reference sequence). CDR3 in amino acids: CASKGLAGEDNKQFF. The CDR3, as DNA: TGTGCCAGCAAGGGACTAGCGGGTGAGGACAATAAGCAGTTCTTC.

This clonotype has just a few counts. The chain links TRBV28 to TRBJ1-1; 9 nucleotides line up with TRBD1. This CDR3 is 16 amino acids long. J was trimmed by 6 bases and V by 5 bases; bases with no gene match: 13. Germline V gives CDR1 MDHEN, CDR2 SYDVKM. The DNA for the CDR3 is TGTGCCAGCAGTATTTTCCCGGGACAGGGAAATCCTGAAGCTTTCTTT. Translation gives CASSIFPGQGNPEAFF.

The chain recombines TRBV9 with TRBJ2-7; possibly TRBD1 or TRBD2 for D (5 bases each). With 4 bases removed from V and 3 bases from J, the gap between germline ends came to 17 bases. The germline V gene encodes CDR1 SGDLS and CDR2 YYNGEE. The CDR3 spans 15 residues. CDR3 DNA: TGTGCCAGCAGCTTCCAAGGGAGTGACAGCTACGAGCAGTACTTC. Protein sequence: CASSFQGSDSYEQYF.

The sample holds a few counts of this clonotype. V usage is TRBV2 and J usage is TRBJ2-5; D is possibly TRBD2 (5 bases). Trimming took off 7 bases at V and 2 bases at J, with 14 bases between the two ends. The CDR3 sequence is 14 residues long. The germline V gene encodes CDR1 SNHLY and CDR2 FYNNEI. CDR3 residues: CASKPTAAQETQYF. In nucleotides, the CDR3 is TGTGCCAGCAAGCCCACAGCGGCACAAGAGACCCAGTACTTC.

The sample holds a few counts of this clonotype. The chain uses TRBV20-1 and TRBJ2-7; perhaps D is TRBD1 or TRBD2 (5 bases each). CDR3 size: 14 residues. Germline V CDR1 and CDR2: DFQATT, SNEGSKA (reference sequence). The V end was cut by 6 bases, the J end by 2 bases, with 17 bases between. The CDR3, as DNA: TGCAGTGCCGCCCACGGGACCGCCACCTACGAGCAGTACTTC. It specifies CSAAHGTATYEQYF.

This chain joins TRBV13 and TRBJ2-1; 10 positions agree with TRBD1. CDR3 length: 17 amino acids. Germline CDR1 and CDR2: PRHDT and FYEKMQ (reference sequence). The J segment lost 0 bases and the V segment lost 4 bases, leaving 6 bases of the junction unmatched. CDR3 residues: CASSSPGQGFSYNEQFF. Written as DNA, the CDR3 is TGTGCCAGCAGCTCACCGGGACAGGGGTTCTCCTACAATGAGCAGTTCTTC.

V and J are TRBV12-3 or TRBV12-4 and TRBJ2-1, with D perhaps TRBD2 (6 bases). The CDR3 has 13 residues. The ends were cut back, 3 bases at V and 6 bases at J, with 9 bases in the middle. The CDR3 DNA follows: TGTGCCAGCAGTTTGCCGGGAGCCAATGAGCAGTTCTTC. This sequence encodes CASSLPGANEQFF.

This clonotype was picked up a small number of times. This chain connects TRBV12-5 to TRBJ2-7; 7 positions match TRBD2. The closer fit of TRBJ2-5 to the DNA end suggests the J call may be wrong. Germline V CDR1 and CDR2: LGHNT, FRNRAP. The CDR3 spans 14 residues. CDR3 DNA sequence: TGTGCTAGTGGCCAAGGGACGGGGGGAGAGACCCAGTACTTC. It is translated as CASGQGTGGETQYF.

Concerning this clonotype itself: Its ends do not fully match the called genes, so a read error is possible. This chain uses TRBV18 with TRBJ1-2; 9 bases line up with TRBD1. CDR3 length: 15 amino acids. Germline CDR1 is KGHSH and CDR2 is LQKENI. The CDR3 bases are TGTGCCAGCCCACCAAGGACAGGGGATCGTGATGGCTACACCTTC. Encoded protein: CASPPRTGDRDGYTF.

This clonotype has more than one count but fewer than ten. The CDR3 here is CASSYTGTGGNYGYTF. The CDR3 nucleotides read TGTGCCAGCAGTTATACCGGGACAGGGGGCAACTATGGCTACACCTTC. The V call is TRBV28, the J call TRBJ1-2, with 12 bases matching TRBD1. The germline V gene encodes CDR1 MDHEN and CDR2 SYDVKM. CDR3 length equals 16 residues. V gave up 4 bases and J gave up 2 bases; unmatched junction bases: 5.